Presented here are 29 T cell receptor beta chains from one specimen sequenced in a study of brain T cells in children with intractable seizures. The time point here: blood from clinic visit 5 months post-surgery; TSC patient then seizure free. Sequencing used immunoSEQ multiplex PCR; TCRdb keeps in-frame clones, though not all of them. The sample includes under 400,000 clones, 93% of them seen just once. The sequencing used peripheral blood, collected 4 to 5 months after surgery. Receptors originate from a boy in the first two years of life with tuberous sclerosis and intractable seizures.

The chain carries TRBV10-3 and TRBJ2-4; 9 bases fit TRBD1. The V segment lost 5 bases and the J segment 2 bases; nucleotides outside the gene matches: 7. Germline assignment: CDR1 ENHRY and CDR2 SYGVKD. This CDR3 spans 16 amino acids. The CDR3 coding sequence is TGTGCCATCAGTCCCGGGACAGGGTTCACCAAAAACATTCAGTACTTC. Translated, it gives CAISPGTGFTKNIQYF.

This chain links TRBV6-5 with TRBJ1-2; maybe TRBD1 (6 bases). In germline, CDR1 is MNHEY, CDR2 SVGAGI. The CDR3 covers 14 residues. V was trimmed by 6 bases and J by 8 bases, leaving 19 bases between them. CDR3 bases: TGTGCCAGCAGAGGGGGACCCTCCAAGAGGGGCTACACCTTC. Its protein product is CASRGGPSKRGYTF.

The chain uses TRBV27 and TRBJ2-1; D may be TRBD1 or TRBD2 (5 bases each). Germline lookup yields CDR1 MNHEY and CDR2 SMNVEV (reference sequence). The CDR3 runs 15 residues. V lost 7 bases to trimming and J lost 0 bases, with 13 bases between them. The CDR3: CASKNWGSSYNEQFF. In DNA, the CDR3 is TGTGCCAGCAAGAACTGGGGGAGCTCCTACAATGAGCAGTTCTTC.

This clone was detected once. The chain couples TRBV9 to TRBJ2-7; tentatively, D is TRBD2 (6 bases). V lost 0 bases and J 3 bases, leaving 10 bases between the germline ends. Germline lookup yields CDR1 SGDLS and CDR2 YYNGEE. This CDR3 has 14 residues. CDR3 DNA: TGTGCCAGCAGCGTAGGAACGGGGGACTACGAGCAGTACTTC. It specifies CASSVGTGDYEQYF.

The count of this clone is one. This CDR3 is also generated by other DNA sequences in the sample. This chain links TRBV2 with TRBJ2-7; unclear D gene. This CDR3 region has 11 residues. In germline, CDR1 is SNHLY, CDR2 FYNNEI. Trimming stripped 6 bases from V and 0 bases from J, with 3 bases between. DNA for the CDR3: TGTGCCAGCAGCGTCTCCTACGAGCAGTACTTC. Translating gives CASSVSYEQYF.

The rearrangement uses TRBV30 and TRBJ2-5; no firm D call. The germline CDR1 and CDR2 sequences are GTSNPN and SVGIG (reference sequence). V was trimmed by 0 bases and J by 3 bases, leaving 5 bases between them. The CDR3 totals 12 residues. CDR3 nucleotides: TGTGCCTGGAGTGTTGGTAAAGAGACCCAGTACTTC. This sequence encodes CAWSVGKETQYF.

This chain joins TRBV20-1 and TRBJ2-7, with D unclear. This CDR3 region has 11 residues. The V end was cut by 3 bases, the J end by 3 bases, with 6 bases between. CDR1 is DFQATT, CDR2 SNEGSKA, per germline (reference sequence). This CDR3 reads CSARFGYEQYF. The CDR3 DNA reads as TGCAGTGCTAGGTTCGGCTACGAGCAGTACTTC.

The chain carries TRBV19 and TRBJ2-6; TRBD1 aligns across 7 bases. The germline CDR1 and CDR2 sequences are LNHDA and SQIVND (reference sequence). This CDR3 is built from 15 residues. V trimming: 8 bases; J trimming: 4 bases; junction bases outside the gene matches: 8. This chain's CDR3 is CASRRGGAGANVLTF. The DNA of the CDR3 is TGTGCCAGTCGGAGAGGGGGCGCCGGGGCCAACGTCCTGACTTTC.

In DNA form, the CDR3 reads TGTGCCAGCAGCTTGGGGGACAGGGGCGTGGACGAAAAACTGTTTTTT. It translates to CASSLGDRGVDEKLFF. The chain has TRBV5-6 and TRBJ1-4; the match to TRBD1 covers 10 bases. Trimming took 0 bases from V and 8 from J; bases not matched to a gene: 7. The CDR3 is made up of 16 amino acids. Germline CDR1 is SGHDT and CDR2 is YYEEEE.

The chain employs TRBV5-8 and TRBJ1-5; D not certain. CDR1 is SGHTS and CDR2 is YDEGEE in the germline V gene. The CDR3 spans 13 residues. The V gene lost 1 base and the J gene lost 7 bases, with 9 bases spanning the gap. This chain's CDR3 is CASSLWLGQPQHF. Written as DNA, the CDR3 is TGTGCCAGCAGCTTGTGGTTGGGGCAGCCCCAGCATTTT.

The rearrangement joins TRBV12-3 or TRBV12-4 to TRBJ1-2, with D maybe TRBD1 (5 bases). Trimming took 2 bases from V and 8 from J, leaving 12 bases between them. The length of the CDR3 is 13 residues. CDR3 coding DNA: TGTGCCAGCAGTTTATTCAGGGTGTCGGGCTACACCTTC. This codes for CASSLFRVSGYTF.

This rearrangement joins TRBV24-1 to TRBJ2-1, with D perhaps TRBD1 (5 bases). Germline V gene data show CDR1 as KGHDR and CDR2 as SFDVKD. V was trimmed by 5 bases and J by 11 bases, leaving 18 bases between them. This CDR3 region has 14 residues. The CDR3 region has the DNA TGTGCCACCAGTGGGTCGCAGGGTGAGGCAAAGCAGTTCTTC. Translated, it gives CATSGSQGEAKQFF.

J is TRBJ2-3 and V is TRBV4-1; D might be TRBD2 (6 bases). Germline CDR1 reads MGHRA; CDR2 reads YSYEKL. V was clipped by 7 bases and J by 0 bases, with 8 bases between them. The CDR3 spans 13 residues. Written as DNA, the CDR3 is TGCGCCAGCAAGGAGGGGAGCACAGATACGCAGTATTTT. Residues: CASKEGSTDTQYF.

CDR3 DNA sequence: TGTGCCAGCAGCCCCCGGACTAGCGGGAATTCCTACAATGAGCAGTTCTTC. Translation: CASSPRTSGNSYNEQFF. The V gene is TRBV7-8, the J gene TRBJ2-1, with TRBD2 identical over 12 bases. Losses at the gene ends were 5 bases for V and 1 base for J; bases not matched to a gene: 6. Germline V gene lookup returns CDR1 SGHVS and CDR2 FQNEAQ. The CDR3 has 17 residues. The full variable domain, completed using reference TRBV7-8 and TRBJ2-1, is GAGVSQSPRYKVAKRGQDVALRCDPISGHVSLFWYQQALGQGPEFLTYFQNEAQLDKSGLPSDRFFAERPEGSVSTLKIQRTQQEDSAVYLCASSPRTSGNSYNEQFFGPGTRLTVL.

A few counts support this clone. V usage is TRBV11-2 and J usage is TRBJ2-1; D may be TRBD2 (7 bases). V was shortened by 3 bases and J by 6 bases, with 21 bases between the two germline ends. CDR3 length: 17 amino acids. Per the germline V gene, CDR1 is SGHAT and CDR2 is FQNNGV. In nucleotides, the CDR3 is TGTGCCAGCAGCTTTTTCTTCGGGGGGCGGGAGCGCAATGAGCAGTTCTTC. Its protein is CASSFFFGGRERNEQFF.

The rearrangement joins TRBV3-1 (or the pseudogene TRBV3-2) to TRBJ2-1; no clear D gene. CDR3 length equals 16 residues. The germline gives CDR1 LGHDT, CDR2 YNNKEL (reference sequence). Trimming cost V 3 bases and J 2 bases, with 14 bases left between them. Here the CDR3 DNA reads TGTGCCAGCAGCCACATAGCTGTTGGGACCTACAATGAGCAGTTCTTC. Residues: CASSHIAVGTYNEQFF.

The chain employs TRBV6-5 and TRBJ2-2, with D hard to call. V lost 0 bases, J lost 2 bases, and 4 bases lay in between. The CDR3 has 14 residues. Per germline, CDR1 MNHEY and CDR2 SVGAGI. The CDR3: CASSYSPNTGELFF. CDR3 coding DNA: TGTGCCAGCAGTTACTCTCCCAACACCGGGGAGCTGTTTTTT.

The chain carries TRBV15 and TRBJ1-1; weak D call: TRBD1 (6 bases). V was trimmed by 3 bases and J by 1 base, leaving 12 bases between them. This CDR3 is built from 15 residues. Per germline, CDR1 LNHNV and CDR2 YYDKDF (reference sequence). The CDR3 sequence: CATSSPETGNTEAFF. The CDR3 DNA follows: TGTGCCACCAGCAGTCCCGAGACAGGGAACACTGAAGCTTTCTTT.

The chain couples TRBV5-4 to TRBJ1-1; D gene ambiguous. The germline V gene has CDR1 SGHNT and CDR2 YYREEE (reference sequence). The germline V and J ends were trimmed by 0 bases and 4 bases, with 7 bases remaining between them. This CDR3 region has 13 residues. The CDR3 sequence is CASSLEPTTEAFF. Here the CDR3 DNA reads TGTGCCAGCAGCTTGGAACCAACCACTGAAGCTTTCTTT.

In this sample, this clone turned up a few times. The genes are TRBV7-9 and TRBJ1-3; D gene unclear. The CDR3 sequence is 16 residues long. Germline V lookup: CDR1 SEHNR, CDR2 FQNEAQ (reference sequence). Deletions cut 5 bases from V and 0 bases from J, with 14 bases between. The CDR3 region is CASSKEVRSSGNTIYF. The CDR3 nucleotides are TGTGCCAGCAGCAAGGAAGTGAGGAGCTCTGGAAACACCATATATTTT.

The V and J genes are TRBV15 and TRBJ1-1, with no clear D. Germline CDR1 and CDR2: LNHNV and YYDKDF (reference sequence). V shed 0 bases and J shed 4 bases, with 18 bases lying between them. The CDR3 has 17 amino acids. As DNA, the CDR3 is TGTGCCACCAGCAGAGATGAGGGATTGAACTGGGGCACTGAAGCTTTCTTT. Protein product: CATSRDEGLNWGTEAFF.

This chain connects TRBV27 to TRBJ1-2; 9 positions agree with TRBD1. CDR1 MNHEY and CDR2 SMNVEV come from the germline V gene (reference sequence). This CDR3 contains 16 residues. The J segment lost 8 bases and the V segment lost 8 bases, leaving 18 bases of the junction unmatched. CDR3 in DNA: TGTGCCAGCCGCTCGATCTACAGGGGGCGTGTGGGCGGCTACACCTTC. This gives the protein CASRSIYRGRVGGYTF.

In its sample, this clone was seen once. The V and J genes are TRBV9 and TRBJ1-3, with D possibly being TRBD1 (6 bases). CDR1 and CDR2 from the germline V gene are SGDLS and YYNGEE. Trimming removed 4 bases at V and 0 bases at J, with 11 bases between. The CDR3 length is 15 residues. CDR3 loop: CASSPGVHSGNTIYF. As DNA, the CDR3 is TGTGCCAGCAGCCCAGGGGTCCACTCTGGAAACACCATATATTTT.

The rearrangement uses TRBV28 and TRBJ2-7; maybe TRBD1 (5 bases). Germline V gene data show CDR1 as MDHEN and CDR2 as SYDVKM. Trimming shortened V by 3 bases and J by 5 bases, and 17 bases separated the two germline ends. The CDR3 is 15 amino acids. CDR3 coding DNA: TGTGCCAGCAGTTTTAGGGGCAGTCACAAGAACGAGCAGTACTTC. Translating it yields CASSFRGSHKNEQYF.

The rearrangement joins TRBV5-4 to TRBJ2-7, with 9 nucleotides matching TRBD2. J gave up 5 bases and V 0 bases, and 6 bases lay outside the gene matches. Looked up from germline, CDR1 is SGHNT and CDR2 is YYREEE (reference sequence). This CDR3 is built from 15 residues. CDR3 loop: CASSLARRGGHEQYF. The DNA of the CDR3 is TGTGCCAGCAGCTTGGCCCGGCGGGGGGGCCACGAGCAGTACTTC.

The chain combines TRBV6-1 with TRBJ1-1, with TRBD1 matching 8 bases. Germline CDR1 is MNHNS and CDR2 is SASEGT. CDR3 length equals 15 residues. Trimming removed 2 bases from V and 7 bases from J; junction bases left unmatched: 9. The CDR3 DNA is TGTGCCAGCAGTGAAATCGGCAGGGGGCTGAGTGAAGCTTTCTTT. Amino acid sequence: CASSEIGRGLSEAFF.

The rearrangement joins TRBV6-1 to TRBJ2-2; D unclear. CDR3 size: 15 residues. Between the trimmed V and J ends, which lost 8 bases and 1 base, there was a span of 14 bases. The germline V gene has CDR1 MNHNS and CDR2 SASEGT. The CDR3 DNA reads TGTGCCAGCGCTCCAATCGGAATGAACACCGGGGAGCTGTTTTTT. This gives the protein CASAPIGMNTGELFF.

This clone has just one count. The rearrangement uses TRBV11-3 and TRBJ2-1; D ambiguous. Looked up from germline, CDR1 is SGHNT and CDR2 is YENEEA. V was shortened by 2 bases and J by 2 bases, with 13 bases between the two germline ends. The CDR3 contains 16 residues. The CDR3 loop is CASSLRIAWPYNEQFF. In DNA form, the CDR3 reads TGTGCCAGCAGCTTAAGAATTGCCTGGCCCTACAATGAGCAGTTCTTC.

This chain uses TRBV19 with TRBJ2-3, with 7 bases lining up with TRBD2. Germline V gives CDR1 LNHDA, CDR2 SQIVND (reference sequence). This CDR3 is built from 14 residues. Trimming at V came to 5 bases and at J to 5 bases, leaving 7 bases not matched to a gene. CDR3 bases: TGTGCCAGTAGTGTAGCGGGTTGGCAAGATACGCAGTATTTT. It yields the protein CASSVAGWQDTQYF.